This entry describes one T cell receptor (beta chain). The data originate from a study of blood T cell repertoires in COVID-19. Overall study context: Samples came from the United States, Italy and Spain, spanning acute and convalescent COVID-19. PBMCs, B-cell-depleted T cells, or T cells provided the cDNA or gDNA that made up the material.

Original data processing: Reference gene primer amplification in the assay estimated nucleated cell counts. Measured with immunoSEQ multiplex PCR; TCRdb has only the in-frame clones, and not every one. Clone size and V and J calls were adopted from that table, with D and trimming inferred from the DNA. The sample has around 130,000 clones, more than 75% seen once. CDR1 and CDR2 (germline): MDHEN, SYDVKM. This CDR3 has 16 residues. Trimming cost V 2 bases and J 3 bases, with 17 bases left between them. The source is a man aged 60 to 69 with acute or convalescent COVID-19. V and J are TRBV28 and TRBJ2-7; a weak D match, TRBD1 (6 bases). Sequences were obtained from peripheral blood. CDR3 coding DNA: TGTGCCAGCAGTTTAGTTTCGGGCAAGGGGGACTACGAGCAGTACTTC. This translates into CASSLVSGKGDYEQYF.